Listed below are T cell receptor beta chains from one sample, sequenced in a study of cytomegalovirus exposure and HLA in healthy donors. Repertoires were generated with immunoSEQ multiplex PCR, while TCRdb's copy carries only in-frame clones and drops some. The table lists about 130,000 clones, roughly 80% of them singletons. What was sequenced was PBMCs. These receptors all come from a man aged 18 to 30 in good health and CMV-seropositive. CDR3s include the opening cysteine and the closing phenylalanine or tryptophan. The D gene is left open where the match is weak. Some rows mark clone size as missing; the rest say once, few, many or name a class of expanded clone.

CDR3 DNA | CDR3 protein | D gene | clone size | J gene | V gene
TGCGCCAGCAGCCGTGACAGGGAGGAGCAGTACTTC | CASSRDREEQYF | - | - | TRBJ2-5 | TRBV5-1
TGCGCCAGCAGCTTGGGGGACAGCCAAGAGACCCAGTACTTC | CASSLGDSQETQYF | TRBD1 | many | TRBJ2-5 | TRBV5-1
TGTGCCTGGTCGACAGGGCCCAATCAGCCCCAGCATTTT | CAWSTGPNQPQHF | TRBD1 | few | TRBJ1-5 | TRBV30
TGTGCCAGCAGGCGAACAGGTGGTTCACCCCTCCACTTT | CASRRTGGSPLHF | - | - | TRBJ1-6 | TRBV5-8
TGTGCCGCTAAACAGGGGGGAAATGAAAAACTGTTTTTT | CAAKQGGNEKLFF | TRBD1 | - | TRBJ1-4 | TRBV10-3
TGTGCCAGCAGTCTTGGACAGGGGGTATTATACGAGCAGTACTTC | CASSLGQGVLYEQYF | TRBD1 | - | TRBJ2-7 | TRBV27
TGCGCCAGCAGCCCCACTCCGGGGTCCACTAATGAAAAACTGTTTTTT | CASSPTPGSTNEKLFF | - | - | TRBJ1-4 | TRBV5-1
TGCGCCAGCACCGACAGCCACTACGAGCAGTACTTC | CASTDSHYEQYF | - | - | TRBJ2-7 | TRBV10-2
TGTGCTAGTGGCCAAGACAGGTTGGATCAGCCCCAGCATTTT | CASGQDRLDQPQHF | - | - | TRBJ1-5 | TRBV12-5
TGCAGCGTTGAACAGGCCTCCTACGAGCAGTACTTC | CSVEQASYEQYF | - | few | TRBJ2-7 | TRBV29-1
TGTGCCAGTAGCCAGAGGACAGACTATGGCTACACCTTC | CASSQRTDYGYTF | - | - | TRBJ1-2 | TRBV19
TGCGCCAGCAGCCAAACCGGGACAGTCTACGAGCAGTACTTC | CASSQTGTVYEQYF | TRBD1 | - | TRBJ2-7 | TRBV4-1
TGTGCCAGCACCCTCACGCGAGGGACAGGAGAGACCCAGTACTTC | CASTLTRGTGETQYF | TRBD1 | - | TRBJ2-5 | TRBV11-2
TGTGCCAGCAGCTTTTTGACTAGCGGAGCCTACGAGCAGTACTTC | CASSFLTSGAYEQYF | TRBD2 | - | TRBJ2-7 | TRBV7-2
TGTGCCAGCAGCCCCCCAGGGTCCGGGGAGCTGTTTTTT | CASSPPGSGELFF | - | - | TRBJ2-2 | TRBV11-3
TGTGCCAGCAGGTCCCCACTAGCGCATGAGCAGTTCTTC | CASRSPLAHEQFF | TRBD2 | - | TRBJ2-1 | TRBV27
TGTGCCAGCAGCTTAGATCTTATGCGCAGGGCCGATGGCTACACCTTC | CASSLDLMRRADGYTF | - | - | TRBJ1-2 | TRBV7-9
TGTGCCAGCAGTTTAACTAGCGGGTCTGCTGAGCAGTTCTTC | CASSLTSGSAEQFF | TRBD2 | - | TRBJ2-1 | TRBV27
TGTGCCTGGAGTGTCAAGGGGAATCAGCCCCAGCATTTT | CAWSVKGNQPQHF | - | once | TRBJ1-5 | TRBV30
TGTGCCAGCAGCTCGGACAGGGTAAACTATGGCTACACCTTC | CASSSDRVNYGYTF | TRBD1 | - | TRBJ1-2 | TRBV13
TGTGCCAGCAGCCCGCGACAGGGAAGAGGCACTGAAGCTTTCTTT | CASSPRQGRGTEAFF | TRBD1 | few | TRBJ1-1 | TRBV7-2
TGTGCCAGCAGCCGCGATACCGGGGAGCTGTTTTTT | CASSRDTGELFF | - | - | TRBJ2-2 | TRBV7-9
TGCGCCAGCACCCCTCCAGGGGCTATGAACACCGGGGAGCTGTTTTTT | CASTPPGAMNTGELFF | - | few | TRBJ2-2 | TRBV5-1
TGTGCCCTGGAAGGAAACAGGGGCACTGAAGCTTTCTTT | CALEGNRGTEAFF | TRBD1 | - | TRBJ1-1 | TRBV28
TGTGCCAGTAAGGGGGGGTTGGAAAGCAATCAGCCCCAGCATTTT | CASKGGLESNQPQHF | - | - | TRBJ1-5 | TRBV19
TGTGCCAGCAGCCGCGGGTCGGCGGAACTGGATGGCTACACCTTC | CASSRGSAELDGYTF | - | - | TRBJ1-2 | TRBV7-8
TGTGCCACCAGCCGGGACAGGGGATATGGCTACACCTTC | CATSRDRGYGYTF | TRBD1 | few | TRBJ1-2 | TRBV15
TGTTCCAGCAGCTCCGACGCGACACTTACCTACGAGCAGTACTTC | CSSSSDATLTYEQYF | - | - | TRBJ2-7 | TRBV7-9
TGCAGCGTTATAAGCGGGTTATCCTACGAGCAGTACTTC | CSVISGLSYEQYF | - | - | TRBJ2-7 | TRBV29-1
TGTGCCTGTATATACCGGAGTAATGAAAAACTGTTTTTT | CACIYRSNEKLFF | - | - | TRBJ1-4 | TRBV30
TGCAGCGTCGATGTACAGGGTCGAGGCTACACCTTC | CSVDVQGRGYTF | - | - | TRBJ1-2 | TRBV29-1
TGTGCCAGCTCCCCAGCGGCTACCTACGAGCAGTACTTC | CASSPAATYEQYF | - | - | TRBJ2-7 | TRBV6-5
TGTGCCAGTAGTGCGGGACAGGGGTCCTACGAGCAGTACTTC | CASSAGQGSYEQYF | TRBD1 | - | TRBJ2-7 | TRBV19
TGTGCCAGCAGTGGGGACAGACACCAGACTAACTATGGCTACACCTTC | CASSGDRHQTNYGYTF | TRBD1 | - | TRBJ1-2 | TRBV6-1
TGTGCCAGCAAGAACGGTAACACCGGGGAGCTGTTTTTT | CASKNGNTGELFF | - | - | TRBJ2-2 | TRBV14
TGTGCCAGCAGCTTGAGGAGGGGGAACACTGAAGCTTTCTTT | CASSLRRGNTEAFF | - | few | TRBJ1-1 | TRBV5-5
TGTGCTAGTGGTTTGCCCGCGGGGAGCTCCTACGAGCAGTACTTC | CASGLPAGSSYEQYF | - | - | TRBJ2-7 | TRBV12-5
TGTGCCATCAGTGGGACGTTAGCGGGAGCTCCTTCGTACTACGAGCAGTACTTC | CAISGTLAGAPSYYEQYF | TRBD2 | - | TRBJ2-7 | TRBV10-3
TGTGCCAGCAGCTTGAGGGGCGGTGGCTACACCTTC | CASSLRGGGYTF | - | - | TRBJ1-2 | TRBV5-4
TGTGCCAGCAGCCCCGGGGACTACGGGGAGCTGTTTTTT | CASSPGDYGELFF | TRBD2 | - | TRBJ2-2 | TRBV7-2
TGTGCCAGCAGTGACTCAGCAGATGGCTACACCTTC | CASSDSADGYTF | - | - | TRBJ1-2 | TRBV9
TGTGCCAGCAGCGGAGGGTGGAGCGGGAGTTTCACAGATACGCAGTATTTT | CASSGGWSGSFTDTQYF | TRBD2 | - | TRBJ2-3 | TRBV9
TGTGCCAGCAGCCCCGGGGGTGGATATGGAGAGACCCAGTACTTC | CASSPGGGYGETQYF | - | - | TRBJ2-5 | TRBV7-9
TGTGCCAGCAGCGTGACTCGAAGTACTGGGGCCAACGTCCTGACTTTC | CASSVTRSTGANVLTF | - | - | TRBJ2-6 | TRBV9
TGTGCCAGCAGTGGAACAGGGGGCAGGAAAAAACTGTTTTTT | CASSGTGGRKKLFF | TRBD1 | - | TRBJ1-4 | TRBV2
TGTGCCTGGAGTGTCAGACCCCGGGGGGCCCAGTGGGAGCTGTTTTTT | CAWSVRPRGAQWELFF | - | - | TRBJ2-2 | TRBV30
TGCGCCAGCAGCCAAACGACAGGCATCTACGAGCAGTACTTC | CASSQTTGIYEQYF | - | - | TRBJ2-7 | TRBV4-1
TGTGCCAGCAGCCATCAGGGACAGGGGTTTCCTGAAGCTTTCTTT | CASSHQGQGFPEAFF | TRBD1 | - | TRBJ1-1 | TRBV11-2
TGTGCCAGCCAGGGGGAACAGGGGGCCTACGAGCAGTACTTC | CASQGEQGAYEQYF | TRBD1 | once | TRBJ2-7 | TRBV7-6
TGTGCCAGCAGCGTAACCGGTGAAAAACTGTTTTTT | CASSVTGEKLFF | - | few | TRBJ1-4 | TRBV9
TGTGCCAGCAGCTTAAAGGGACAGGGCTCCTATCGGGGGCAGTACTTC | CASSLKGQGSYRGQYF | TRBD1 | few | TRBJ2-7 | TRBV7-2
TGTGCCAGCAGCGCCCCGCTAGCGGGAGGTCGGTACAATGAGCAGTTCTTC | CASSAPLAGGRYNEQFF | TRBD2 | - | TRBJ2-1 | TRBV9
TGTGCCAGCAGCTTAGACTCACAGTACGAGCAGTACTTC | CASSLDSQYEQYF | - | - | TRBJ2-7 | TRBV11-2
TGTGCCAGCAGCTTAGGACTAGGGCCAGAGACCCAGTACTTC | CASSLGLGPETQYF | - | few | TRBJ2-5 | TRBV7-7
TGCGCCAGCAGCCCAAGCGGGGGCACCTACAATGAGCAGTTCTTC | CASSPSGGTYNEQFF | TRBD2 | - | TRBJ2-1 | TRBV5-1
TGTGCCAGCAGGAGGGGACAGGGGGACACTGAAGCTTTCTTT | CASRRGQGDTEAFF | TRBD1 | - | TRBJ1-1 | TRBV2
TGTGCCAGCAGTTTTTTGCTGTGGGGGGACCCCTACGAGCAGTACTTC | CASSFLLWGDPYEQYF | - | few | TRBJ2-7 | TRBV27
TGTGCCACCAGCACGGGGCTAGCGGGACGTGGGGATGAGCAGTTCTTC | CATSTGLAGRGDEQFF | TRBD2 | few | TRBJ2-1 | TRBV15
TGCGCCAGCAGCCAAGACCGGGACACCGGGGAGCTGTTTTTT | CASSQDRDTGELFF | - | - | TRBJ2-2 | TRBV4-3